This entry is about one T cell receptor (beta chain). Its cognate antigen is unknown. These data originate in a study of T cell responses to AZD1222 COVID-19 vaccine. Some clones are missing from TCRdb's copy, which holds only in-frame ones; the method was immunoSEQ multiplex PCR. The sample contains some 180,000 clones, around 88% of which appear only once. CDR3 length equals 15 residues. The germline gives CDR1 SGHRS, CDR2 YFSETQ. With 2 bases removed from V and 2 bases from J, the gap between germline ends came to 13 bases. Study-level results: Spike was spanned by vaccine-associated CD4 TCRs, which were dominant at 160-218 and 743-854. Baseline seropositives among AZD1222 recipients totaled only six or seven. No day 14 peak samples; only post-peak repertoires were characterized.

The specimen was peripheral blood, collected on day 0 of AZD1222 vaccination. The chain is built from TRBV5-1 and TRBJ2-5; D is uncertain. The receptor comes from an adult in good health. CDR3 coding DNA: TGCGCCAGCAGCTTCCAAGGGTTCGAACAAGAGACCCAGTACTTC. Translated: CASSFQGFEQETQYF.